This T cell receptor (beta chain) appears in the sequencing data of a study of CD8 T cells in Susac syndrome. Study at large: The sequenced Susac syndrome patients comprised more than five with active disease and fewer than ten in remission.

In the case of this clonotype: The antigen is unknown.

Random hexamers were used to reverse transcribe about 0.5 to 1 ug of RNA. MiXCR, run by TCRdb on the immunoSEQ multiplex PCR reads, gives a single entry per CDR3 protein. The table includes 150,000 to 200,000 distinct CDR3 sequences, approximately 96% detected once. The T cells that were sequenced for TCR beta were CD8+ and CD4+ cells from blood. The CDR3 extends over 16 amino acids. Germline V gives CDR1 SGHTA, CDR2 FQGTGA. V dropped 0 bases and J dropped 0 bases, with 11 bases sitting between them. General study findings and limits: It was acknowledged in the study that the number of individuals who were included in its TCR sequencing and HLA analysis was relatively small.

V and J are TRBV7-3 and TRBJ1-1, with a tentative D call TRBD1 (5 bases). The TCR was taken from a human donor with Susac syndrome. Sequencing input: CD4+ T cells from PBMCs. DNA for the CDR3: TGTGCCAGCAGCTTAACGGGGGGACCAATGAACACTGAAGCTTTCTTT. This sequence encodes CASSLTGGPMNTEAFF.